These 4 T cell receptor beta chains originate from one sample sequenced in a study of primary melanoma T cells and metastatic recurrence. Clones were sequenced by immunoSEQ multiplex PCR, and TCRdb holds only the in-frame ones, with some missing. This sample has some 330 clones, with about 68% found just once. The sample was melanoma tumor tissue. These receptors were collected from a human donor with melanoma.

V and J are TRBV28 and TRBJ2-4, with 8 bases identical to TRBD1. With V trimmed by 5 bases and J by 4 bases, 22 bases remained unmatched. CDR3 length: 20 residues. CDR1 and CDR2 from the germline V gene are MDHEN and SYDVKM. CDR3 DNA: TGTGCCAGCAGTCCGGGGGACAGGCGGACTGGCCTCGGCCAAAAAAACATTCAGTACTTC. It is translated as CASSPGDRRTGLGQKNIQYF. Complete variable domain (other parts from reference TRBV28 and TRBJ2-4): DVKVTQSSRYLVKRTGEKVFLECVQDMDHENMFWYRQDPGLGLRLIYFSYDVKMKEKGDIPEGYSVSREKKERFSLILESASTNQTSMYLCASSPGDRRTGLGQKNIQYFGAGTRLSVL.

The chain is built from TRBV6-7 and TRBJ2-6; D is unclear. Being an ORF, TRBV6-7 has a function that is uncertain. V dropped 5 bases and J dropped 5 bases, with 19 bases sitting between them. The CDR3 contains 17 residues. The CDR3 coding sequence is TGTGCCAGCAGTCGTTATGCGCGTCAAAGTCGGGCCAACGTCCTGACTTTC. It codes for CASSRYARQSRANVLTF.

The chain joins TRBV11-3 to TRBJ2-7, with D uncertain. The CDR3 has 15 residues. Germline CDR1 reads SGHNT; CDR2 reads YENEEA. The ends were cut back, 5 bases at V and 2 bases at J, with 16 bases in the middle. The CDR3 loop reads CASSQRSLGAYEQYF. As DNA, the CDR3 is TGTGCCAGCAGCCAGAGGTCCTTGGGTGCCTACGAGCAGTACTTC.

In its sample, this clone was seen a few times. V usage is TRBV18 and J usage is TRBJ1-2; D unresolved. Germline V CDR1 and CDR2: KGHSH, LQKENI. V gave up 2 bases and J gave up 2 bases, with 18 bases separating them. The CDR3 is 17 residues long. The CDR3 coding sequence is TGTGCCAGCTCACCAGACGGATACCTCACACCGAACTATGGCTACACCTTC. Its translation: CASSPDGYLTPNYGYTF.